This T cell receptor (beta chain) came from a study of T and B cells in COVID-19 patients. Study-wide context: Peripheral blood came from COVID-19 patients with active infection or after recovery.

From blood, 250-500 ng of genomic DNA served as TRB template. The ends lost 4 bases at V and 2 bases at J; junction bases unmatched: 7. The CDR3 covers 16 residues. Germline CDR1 SGHRS, CDR2 YFSETQ. BIOMED2 TRB-A/B primer pools were used in multiplex TRB PCR. Each CDR3 protein gets one entry after TCRdb re-called the multiplex PCR reads with MiXCR. In the table there are approximately 7,800 distinct CDR3 sequences, about 27% of which are singletons. The clonotype was recovered from a human donor with active COVID-19. This chain uses TRBV5-1 with TRBJ1-2, with 11 nucleotides matching TRBD1. The sample taken for sequencing was blood. CDR3 bases: TGCGCCAGCAGCCCCAGGACAGGGGGCAACAACTATGGCTACACCTTC. Its translation is CASSPRTGGNNYGYTF.